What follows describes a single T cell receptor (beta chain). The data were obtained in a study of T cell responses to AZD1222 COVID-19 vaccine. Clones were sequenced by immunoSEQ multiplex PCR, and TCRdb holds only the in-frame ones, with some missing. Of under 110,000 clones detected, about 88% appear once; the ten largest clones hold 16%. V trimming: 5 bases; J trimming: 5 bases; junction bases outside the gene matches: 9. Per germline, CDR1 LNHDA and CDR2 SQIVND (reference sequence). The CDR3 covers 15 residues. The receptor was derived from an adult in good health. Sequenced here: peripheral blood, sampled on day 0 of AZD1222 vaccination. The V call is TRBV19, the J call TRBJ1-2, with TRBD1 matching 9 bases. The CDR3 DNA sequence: TGTGCCAGTAGTCCCCCCGGGACAGGGCAGTATGGCTACACCTTC. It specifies CASSPPGTGQYGYTF. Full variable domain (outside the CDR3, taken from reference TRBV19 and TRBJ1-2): DGGITQSPKYLFRKEGQNVTLSCEQNLNHDAMYWYRQDPGQGLRLIYYSQIVNDFQKGDIAEGYSVSREKKESFPLTVTSAQKNPTAFYLCASSPPGTGQYGYTFGSGTRLTVV.